This T cell receptor (beta chain) was identified in a study of blood T cell repertoires in COVID-19. Repertoires were generated with immunoSEQ multiplex PCR, while TCRdb's copy carries only in-frame clones and drops some. The sample carries 200,000 to 250,000 clones, 82% recorded once. The CDR3 spans 16 residues. The chain uses TRBV21-1 and TRBJ1-4; whether TRBD1, the table's D call, matches the DNA was not checked. TRBV21-1 is noted as a pseudogene. This TCR was sampled from a woman of 80 years or more with COVID-19, enrolled during active disease. Sequences were obtained from peripheral blood. CDR3 sequence reads: CASSTGGGSHGEKLFF. The CDR3, as DNA: TGTGCCAGCAGCACAGGGGGAGGATCACATGGAGAAAAACTGTTTTTT.